The 18 T cell receptor beta chains presented below share a single source sample, sequenced in a study of blood T cell repertoires in COVID-19. Using immunoSEQ multiplex PCR, the repertoire was profiled, and TCRdb retains in-frame clones only, with some absent. This sample yields 200,000 to 250,000 clones, of which 65% to 90% are seen a single time; more than 2% belongs to the top ten. Material for sequencing was peripheral blood. Receptors were obtained from a woman aged 70-85 years with COVID-19, enrolled during active disease.

CDR3 amino acids: CASSQAGGTEAFF. CDR3 bases: TGTGCCAGCAGCCAGGCAGGGGGGACTGAAGCTTTCTTT. The V and J genes are TRBV12-3 or TRBV12-4 and TRBJ1-1; 7 bases agree with TRBD1. V lost 6 bases and J lost 5; bases outside the gene matches: 6. This CDR3 spans 13 amino acids.

The rearrangement uses TRBV19 and TRBJ1-5, with D possibly being TRBD1 (5 bases). The CDR3 contains 14 residues. V was cut by 7 bases and J by 6 bases, with 16 bases left in between. Per germline, CDR1 LNHDA and CDR2 SQIVND (reference sequence). The DNA of the CDR3 is TGTGCCAGTACCTTAGGAGGGACGGGTCAGCCCCAGCATTTT. Protein sequence: CASTLGGTGQPQHF. Drawing the rest from reference TRBV19 and TRBJ1-5, the complete variable domain is DGGITQSPKYLFRKEGQNVTLSCEQNLNHDAMYWYRQDPGQGLRLIYYSQIVNDFQKGDIAEGYSVSREKKESFPLTVTSAQKNPTAFYLCASTLGGTGQPQHFGDGTRLSIL.

The V call is TRBV14, the J call TRBJ2-3; a possible D gene is TRBD1 (6 bases). CDR1 and CDR2 (germline): SGHDN, FVKESK. Trimming left V 5 bases short and J 2 bases short, with 11 bases between. The CDR3 is 14 amino acids. The CDR3 reads CASSENRATDTQYF. In DNA form, the CDR3 reads TGTGCCAGCAGCGAAAACAGGGCCACAGATACGCAGTATTTT.

CDR3 in DNA: TGTGCCAGTAGTGTTACCGGGACAGAAGAGACCCAGTACTTC. Protein sequence: CASSVTGTEETQYF. The genes are TRBV19 and TRBJ2-5; TRBD1 agrees at 7 bases. The CDR3 consists of 14 residues. Trimming removed 5 bases from V and 3 bases from J; junction bases left unmatched: 6. Germline values: CDR1 LNHDA, CDR2 SQIVND (reference sequence).

The V call is TRBV9, the J call TRBJ1-1, with D possibly TRBD1 on 6 matching bases. With 4 bases removed from V and 3 bases from J, the gap between germline ends came to 16 bases. The length of the CDR3 is 15 residues. Per the germline V gene, CDR1 is SGDLS and CDR2 is YYNGEE. CDR3 sequence: CASSIGTRGDTEAFF. CDR3 DNA sequence: TGTGCCAGCAGCATAGGGACAAGGGGTGACACTGAAGCTTTCTTT.

V and J are TRBV30 and TRBJ1-2; 8 nucleotides line up with TRBD1. Germline lookup yields CDR1 GTSNPN and CDR2 SVGIG (reference sequence). This CDR3 is 15 amino acids long. The junction had 10 bases not matched to a gene; V was cut back by 5 bases and J by 2 bases. CDR3 sequence: CAWESRDRQNYGYTF. CDR3 in DNA: TGTGCCTGGGAGTCCAGGGACAGGCAAAACTATGGCTACACCTTC.

The rearrangement uses TRBV5-4 and TRBJ1-1; no clear D. The germline CDR1 and CDR2 sequences are SGHNT and YYREEE (reference sequence). V lost 4 bases and J lost 6, with 19 bases in between. The CDR3 contains 15 residues. DNA of the CDR3: TGTGCCAGCAGCACGAGGACGGTCATGAGGGCTGAAGCTTTCTTT. This encodes CASSTRTVMRAEAFF. Full variable domain (rest looked up from reference TRBV5-4 and TRBJ1-1): ETGVTQSPTHLIKTRGQQVTLRCSSQSGHNTVSWYQQALGQGPQFIFQYYREEENGRGNFPPRFSGLQFPNYSSELNVNALELDDSALYLCASSTRTVMRAEAFFGQGTRLTVV.

The rearrangement links TRBV4-3 to TRBJ1-2; D unclear. V gave up 4 bases and J gave up 6 bases, with 12 bases separating them. The CDR3 is made up of 13 amino acids. Per the germline V gene, CDR1 is LGHNA and CDR2 is YSLEER. The CDR3 bases are TGCGCCAGCAGCCGGAGGAGTGGGGATGGCTACACCTTC. It encodes CASSRRSGDGYTF.

The V call is TRBV27, the J call TRBJ2-6, with 7 nucleotides matching TRBD1. The CDR3 loop spans 19 amino acids. The V gene's germline CDR1 is MNHEY and CDR2 SMNVEV (reference sequence). V gave up 1 base and J gave up 2 bases; unmatched junction bases: 11. CDR3: CASSLLVGRGQPGANVLTF. Written as DNA, the CDR3 is TGTGCCAGCAGTTTATTGGTGGGCAGGGGACAGCCTGGGGCCAACGTCCTGACTTTC.

The CDR3 loop reads CASSLGSHSLGYTF. The CDR3 DNA is TGTGCCAGCAGCTTGGGCAGCCACAGCCTCGGCTACACCTTC. This chain connects TRBV5-8 to TRBJ1-2, with no clear D. CDR3 length: 14 residues. Germline CDR1 and CDR2: SGHTS and YDEGEE. Trimming pared 0 bases from V and 8 bases from J, leaving 14 bases between.

The rearrangement links TRBV7-6 to TRBJ1-1; 7 nucleotides align to TRBD1. The CDR3 covers 15 residues. The germline V gene has CDR1 SGHVS and CDR2 FNYEAQ. V gave up 6 bases and J gave up 1 base; unmatched junction bases: 8. CDR3 bases: TGTGCCAGCAGTAGCTTATCAGGGGGGAACACTGAAGCTTTCTTT. It codes for CASSSLSGGNTEAFF.

The genes are TRBV27 and TRBJ1-2, with 7 bases aligning to TRBD1. The CDR3 sequence is 15 residues long. Germline V gene sequence: CDR1 MNHEY, CDR2 SMNVEV (reference sequence). After removal of 6 bases from V and 4 bases from J, the junction contained 11 bases not matched to a gene. The CDR3 reads CASSSTETGRYGYTF. CDR3 bases: TGTGCCAGCAGCTCGACCGAGACAGGGCGCTATGGCTACACCTTC.

This chain uses TRBV10-3 with TRBJ2-7; maybe TRBD1 (6 bases). CDR1 ENHRY and CDR2 SYGVKD come from the germline V gene. The CDR3 has 14 amino acids. Trimming took 0 bases from V and 5 from J, leaving 11 bases between them. CDR3 in DNA: TGTGCCATCAGTGAGTCGTGGGACATAAACGAGCAGTACTTC. It yields the protein CAISESWDINEQYF.

This sequence joins TRBV9 and TRBJ2-3; 8 bases are a match to TRBD2. CDR1 and CDR2 (germline): SGDLS, YYNGEE. The ends lost 1 base at V and 2 bases at J; junction bases unmatched: 6. The CDR3 totals 16 residues. For the CDR3, the DNA is TGTGCCAGCAGCGTATACCCCGGGGGGGCCACAGATACGCAGTATTTT. Translated, it gives CASSVYPGGATDTQYF.

The chain couples TRBV6-1 to TRBJ1-2; TRBD1 matches 7 bases. The V gene's germline CDR1 is MNHNS and CDR2 SASEGT. This CDR3 has 16 residues. The junction had 12 bases not matched to a gene; V was cut back by 4 bases and J by 4 bases. DNA for the CDR3: TGTGCCAGCAGTGCTCCTAACAGGGGCCACCTCTATGGCTACACCTTC. Translation gives CASSAPNRGHLYGYTF.

The chain joins TRBV27 to TRBJ1-3; D unresolved. The CDR3 is 15 residues long. The germline V gene encodes CDR1 MNHEY and CDR2 SMNVEV (reference sequence). The V and J ends lost 0 bases and 4 bases respectively, with 10 bases between them. CDR3: CASSLSGPAGNTIYF. The CDR3 DNA reads as TGTGCCAGCAGTTTATCGGGCCCCGCCGGAAACACCATATATTTT.

This clone appeared once. This chain links TRBV10-2 with TRBJ2-2; D uncertain. Per germline, CDR1 WSHSY and CDR2 SAAADI. Trimming shortened V by 6 bases and J by 2 bases, and 13 bases separated the two germline ends. The CDR3 runs to 15 residues. The DNA of the CDR3 is TGCGCCAGCAGACAGACGGTTCTCAACACCGGGGAGCTGTTTTTT. Protein product: CASRQTVLNTGELFF.

The chain combines TRBV3-1 (or the pseudogene TRBV3-2) with TRBJ2-1; 12 bases agree with TRBD1. The trim removed 2 bases at V and 8 bases at J, leaving 7 bases unmatched. The CDR3 loop spans 16 amino acids. Germline CDR1 LGHDT, CDR2 YNNKEL (reference sequence). The CDR3 DNA is TGTGCCAGCAGCCAAAGACGGGACAGGGGGCTAGATGAGCAGTTCTTC. As protein: CASSQRRDRGLDEQFF.